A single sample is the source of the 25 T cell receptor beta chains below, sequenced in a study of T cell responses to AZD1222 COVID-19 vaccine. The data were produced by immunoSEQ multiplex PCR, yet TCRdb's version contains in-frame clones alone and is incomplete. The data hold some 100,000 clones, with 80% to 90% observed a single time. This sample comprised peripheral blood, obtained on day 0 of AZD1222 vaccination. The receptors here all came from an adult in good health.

CDR3 sequence reads: CASTVSEPAGELFF. For the CDR3, the DNA is TGTGCCAGCACCGTCAGTGAACCGGCGGGGGAGCTGTTTTTT. This chain links TRBV7-2 with TRBJ2-2; D unclear. The germline V gene encodes CDR1 SGHTA and CDR2 FQGNSA. This CDR3 has 14 residues. Between the trimmed V and J ends, which lost 7 bases and 8 bases, there was a span of 17 bases.

The CDR3: CATSGGQWGYTF. The CDR3 DNA follows: TGTGCCACCAGCGGGGGACAGTGGGGCTACACCTTC. J is TRBJ1-2 and V is TRBV15; the match to TRBD1 covers 7 bases. Per germline, CDR1 LNHNV and CDR2 YYDKDF (reference sequence). The CDR3 is made up of 12 amino acids. J was trimmed by 8 bases and V by 5 bases; bases with no gene match: 5.

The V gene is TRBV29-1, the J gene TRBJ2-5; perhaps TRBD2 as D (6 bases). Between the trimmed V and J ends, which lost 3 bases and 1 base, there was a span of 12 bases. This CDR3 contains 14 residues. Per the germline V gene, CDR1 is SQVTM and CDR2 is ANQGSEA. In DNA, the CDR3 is TGCAGCGTTGACCAGCGGGCCACCCAAGAGACCCAGTACTTC. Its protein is CSVDQRATQETQYF. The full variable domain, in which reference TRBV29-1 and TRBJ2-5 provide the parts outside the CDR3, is SAVISQKPSRDICQRGTSLTIQCQVDSQVTMMFWYRQQPGQSLTLIATANQGSEATYESGFVIDKFPISRPNLTFSTLTVSNMSPEDSSIYLCSVDQRATQETQYFGPGTRLLVL.

The DNA of the CDR3 is TGTGCCAGCTACCGGGACAGGGGGCTAAGGACTGGGGCCAACGTCCTGACTTTC. This encodes CASYRDRGLRTGANVLTF. V usage is TRBV2 and J usage is TRBJ2-6, with 12 bases identical to TRBD1. This CDR3 comprises 18 residues. Trimming removed 8 bases from V and 2 bases from J; junction bases left unmatched: 10. CDR1 is SNHLY, CDR2 FYNNEI, per germline.

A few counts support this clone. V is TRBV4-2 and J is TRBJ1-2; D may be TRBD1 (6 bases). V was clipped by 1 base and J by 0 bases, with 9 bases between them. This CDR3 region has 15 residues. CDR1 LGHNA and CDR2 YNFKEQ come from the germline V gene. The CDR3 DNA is TGTGCCAGCAGCCAAGGGGAGGGGGCTAACTATGGCTACACCTTC. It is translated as CASSQGEGANYGYTF.

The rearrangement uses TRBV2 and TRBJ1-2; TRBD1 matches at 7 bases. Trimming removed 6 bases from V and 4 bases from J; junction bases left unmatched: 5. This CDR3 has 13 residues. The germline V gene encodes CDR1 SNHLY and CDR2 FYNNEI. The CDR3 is CASRTGSRYGYTF. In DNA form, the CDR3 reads TGTGCCAGCAGGACAGGGTCCCGCTATGGCTACACCTTC.

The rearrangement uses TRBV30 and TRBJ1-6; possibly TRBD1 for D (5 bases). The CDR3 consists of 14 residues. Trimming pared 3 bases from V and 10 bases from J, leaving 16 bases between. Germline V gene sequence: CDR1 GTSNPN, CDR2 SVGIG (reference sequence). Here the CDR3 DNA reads TGTGCCTGGAGCCCCGGACATATGGAGTCACCCCTCCACTTT. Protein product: CAWSPGHMESPLHF.

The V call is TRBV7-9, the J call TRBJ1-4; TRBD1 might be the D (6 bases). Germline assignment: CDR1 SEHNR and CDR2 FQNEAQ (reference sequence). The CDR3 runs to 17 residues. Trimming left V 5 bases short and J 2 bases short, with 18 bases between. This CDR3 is CASSPLGGRTTNEKLFF. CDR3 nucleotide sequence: TGTGCCAGCAGCCCCCTGGGGGGCAGGACCACTAATGAAAAACTGTTTTTT.

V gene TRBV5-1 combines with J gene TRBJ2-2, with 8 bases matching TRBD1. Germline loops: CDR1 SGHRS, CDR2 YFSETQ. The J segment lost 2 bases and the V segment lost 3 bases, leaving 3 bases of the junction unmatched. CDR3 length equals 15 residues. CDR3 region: CASSSTGGNTGELFF. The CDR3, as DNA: TGCGCCAGCAGCTCTACAGGGGGTAACACCGGGGAGCTGTTTTTT.

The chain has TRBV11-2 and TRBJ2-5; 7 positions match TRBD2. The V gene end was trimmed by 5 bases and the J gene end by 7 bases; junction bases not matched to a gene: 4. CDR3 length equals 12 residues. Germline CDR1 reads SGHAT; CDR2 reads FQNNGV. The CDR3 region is CASSRPGGTQYF. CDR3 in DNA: TGTGCCAGCAGCAGACCGGGGGGGACCCAGTACTTC.

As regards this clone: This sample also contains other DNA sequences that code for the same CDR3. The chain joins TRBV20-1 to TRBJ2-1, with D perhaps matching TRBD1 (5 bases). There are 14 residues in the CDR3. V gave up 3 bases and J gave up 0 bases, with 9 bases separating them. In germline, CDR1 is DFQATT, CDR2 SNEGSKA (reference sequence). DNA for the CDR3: TGCAGTGCTAGTCAGGGAAGCTCCTACAATGAGCAGTTCTTC. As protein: CSASQGSSYNEQFF.

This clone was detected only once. The CDR3 DNA sequence: TGTGCCATCAGGGACGTGGCAGGGAGCTCCTACGAGCAGTACTTC. Translating it yields CAIRDVAGSSYEQYF. The rearrangement uses TRBV10-3 and TRBJ2-7, with D perhaps matching TRBD1 or TRBD2 (5 bases each). The ends were cut back, 6 bases at V and 0 bases at J, with 15 bases in the middle. CDR1 is ENHRY, CDR2 SYGVKD, per germline. The CDR3 spans 15 residues.

This CDR3 is CASTYLNTEAFF. The DNA of the CDR3 is TGTGCCAGCACCTACCTGAACACTGAAGCTTTCTTT. The chain links TRBV5-6 to TRBJ1-1; D unclear. The CDR3 contains 12 residues. Trimming removed 6 bases at V and 0 bases at J, with 6 bases between. Looked up from germline, CDR1 is SGHDT and CDR2 is YYEEEE.

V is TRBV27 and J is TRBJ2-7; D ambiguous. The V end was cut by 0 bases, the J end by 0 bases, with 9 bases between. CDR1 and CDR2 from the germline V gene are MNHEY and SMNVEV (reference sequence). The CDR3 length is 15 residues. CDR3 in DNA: TGTGCCAGCAGTTTATCGATGGGAAGCTCCTACGAGCAGTACTTC. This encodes CASSLSMGSSYEQYF.

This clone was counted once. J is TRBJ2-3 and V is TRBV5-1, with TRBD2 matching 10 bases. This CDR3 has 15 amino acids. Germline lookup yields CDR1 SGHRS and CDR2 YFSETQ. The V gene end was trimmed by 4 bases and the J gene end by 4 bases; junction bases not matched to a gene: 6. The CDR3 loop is CASSIQAGGPDTQYF. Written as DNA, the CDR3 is TGCGCCAGCAGCATCCAAGCGGGGGGGCCAGATACGCAGTATTTT.

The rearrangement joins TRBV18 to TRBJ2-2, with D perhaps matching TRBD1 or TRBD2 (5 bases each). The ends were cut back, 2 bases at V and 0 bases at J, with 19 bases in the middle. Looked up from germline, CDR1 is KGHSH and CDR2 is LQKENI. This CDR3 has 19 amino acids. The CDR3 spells CASSPTRGTNSANTGELFF. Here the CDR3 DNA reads TGTGCCAGCTCACCAACTAGGGGCACCAACTCCGCGAACACCGGGGAGCTGTTTTTT.

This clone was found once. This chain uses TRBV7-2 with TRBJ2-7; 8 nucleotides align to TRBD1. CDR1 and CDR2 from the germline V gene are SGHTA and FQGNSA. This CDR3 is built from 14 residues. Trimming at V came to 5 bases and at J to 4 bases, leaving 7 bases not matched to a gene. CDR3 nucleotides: TGTGCCAGCAGCCGCGGACAGGGAGTTTACGAGCAGTACTTC. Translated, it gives CASSRGQGVYEQYF. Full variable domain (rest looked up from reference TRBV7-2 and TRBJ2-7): GAGVSQSPSNKVTEKGKDVELRCDPISGHTALYWYRQSLGQGLEFLIYFQGNSAPDKSGLPSDRFSAERTGGSVSTLTIQRTQQEDSAVYLCASSRGQGVYEQYFGPGTRLTVT.

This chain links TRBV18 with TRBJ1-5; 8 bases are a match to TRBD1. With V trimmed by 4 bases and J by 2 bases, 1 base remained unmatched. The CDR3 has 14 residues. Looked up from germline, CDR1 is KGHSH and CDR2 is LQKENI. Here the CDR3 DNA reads TGTGCCAGCTCACAACAGGGGGGCAATCAGCCCCAGCATTTT. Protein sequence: CASSQQGGNQPQHF.

The CDR3 sequence is CASSIEPGRRRHGYTF. The DNA of the CDR3 is TGTGCCAGTAGTATAGAGCCGGGACGACGGCGGCATGGCTACACCTTC. The chain has TRBV19 and TRBJ1-2; a weak D match, TRBD1 (5 bases). V lost 0 bases, J lost 6 bases, and 17 bases lay in between. This CDR3 comprises 16 residues. From germline, CDR1 is LNHDA and CDR2 SQIVND (reference sequence).

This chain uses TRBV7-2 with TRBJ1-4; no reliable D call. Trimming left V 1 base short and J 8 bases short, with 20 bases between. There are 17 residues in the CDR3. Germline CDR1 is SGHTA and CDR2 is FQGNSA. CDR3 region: CASSLVGGRTSGEKLFF. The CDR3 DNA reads TGTGCCAGCAGCTTAGTAGGCGGTAGAACTTCTGGGGAAAAACTGTTTTTT.

CDR3 sequence: CASSPLDASPLHF. CDR3 nucleotides: TGTGCCAGCTCACCACTGGACGCATCACCCCTCCACTTT. The chain combines TRBV18 with TRBJ1-6; D gene ambiguous. Between the trimmed V and J ends, which lost 1 base and 10 bases, there was a span of 8 bases. Germline values: CDR1 KGHSH, CDR2 LQKENI. This CDR3 has 13 amino acids.

The CDR3 nucleotides read TGCGCCAGCAGCTGGACTAGGCCGAACACCGGGGAGCTGTTTTTT. It codes for CASSWTRPNTGELFF. The V and J genes are TRBV5-1 and TRBJ2-2, with 7 nucleotides matching TRBD2. V was pared by 3 bases and J by 0 bases, with 2 bases of the junction left unmatched. Germline CDR1 and CDR2: SGHRS and YFSETQ. The CDR3 loop spans 15 amino acids.

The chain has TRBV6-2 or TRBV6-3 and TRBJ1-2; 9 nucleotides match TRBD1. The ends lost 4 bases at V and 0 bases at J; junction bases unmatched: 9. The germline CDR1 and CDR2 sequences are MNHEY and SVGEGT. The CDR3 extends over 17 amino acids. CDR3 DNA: TGTGCCAGCAGTTCGCCGGGACAGGGCTTGACTAACTATGGCTACACCTTC. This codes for CASSSPGQGLTNYGYTF.

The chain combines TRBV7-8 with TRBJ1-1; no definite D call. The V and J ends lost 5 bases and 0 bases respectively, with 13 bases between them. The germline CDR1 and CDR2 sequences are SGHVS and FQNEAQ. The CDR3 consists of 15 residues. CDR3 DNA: TGTGCCAGCAGCCCGGCCCAGAACATGAACACTGAAGCTTTCTTT. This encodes CASSPAQNMNTEAFF.

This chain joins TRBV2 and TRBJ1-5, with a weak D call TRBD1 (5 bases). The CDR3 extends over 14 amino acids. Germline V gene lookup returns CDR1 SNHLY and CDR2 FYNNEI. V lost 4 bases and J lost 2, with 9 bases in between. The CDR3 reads CASSGDPGNQPQHF. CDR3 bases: TGTGCCAGCAGTGGGGACCCTGGCAATCAGCCCCAGCATTTT.